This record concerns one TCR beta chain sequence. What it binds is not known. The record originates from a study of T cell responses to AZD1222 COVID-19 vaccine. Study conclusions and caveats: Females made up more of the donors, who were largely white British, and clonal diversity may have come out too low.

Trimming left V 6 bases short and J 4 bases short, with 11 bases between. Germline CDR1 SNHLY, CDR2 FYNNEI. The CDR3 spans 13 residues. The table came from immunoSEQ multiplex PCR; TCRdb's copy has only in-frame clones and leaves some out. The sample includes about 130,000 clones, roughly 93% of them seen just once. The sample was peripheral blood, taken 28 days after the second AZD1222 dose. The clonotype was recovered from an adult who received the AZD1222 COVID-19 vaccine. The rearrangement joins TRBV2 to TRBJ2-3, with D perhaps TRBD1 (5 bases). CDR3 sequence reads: CASSQGEADTQYF. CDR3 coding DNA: TGTGCCAGCAGCCAGGGTGAGGCAGATACGCAGTATTTT. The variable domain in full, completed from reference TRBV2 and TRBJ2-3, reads EPEVTQTPSHQVTQMGQEVILRCVPISNHLYFYWYRQILGQKVEFLVSFYNNEISEKSEIFDDQFSVERPDGSNFTLKIRSTKLEDSAMYFCASSQGEADTQYFGPGTRLTVL.